In this sample, the clone carrying this T cell receptor beta chain is medium-sized. The CDR3 runs to 13 residues. Germline assignment: CDR1 DFQATT and CDR2 SNEGSKA (reference sequence). Trimming cost V 2 bases and J 3 bases; bases outside gene matches: 4. No cell fractionation was done, so the repertoire covers all unsorted peripheral blood T cells. The source of the sample is a study of HIV-infected patients and healthy controls. Study summary: In most of the 16 patients, CD4 counts climbed slightly after three months but remained subnormal.

Reverse transcription used 500 to 550 ng RNA and constant-region primers for alpha and beta. Each of the alpha and beta chains got its own library through chain-specific third strand synthesis with indices. A 5' RACE adapter with a random hexamer and the SP2 primer site was joined to cDNA. MiXCR, applied by TCRdb to the 5' RACE reads, yields one record per CDR3 protein. The data hold about 7,400 distinct CDR3 sequences, with roughly 10% observed a single time. The receptor's source is an adult with HIV infection. The chain couples TRBV20-1 to TRBJ2-7, with 7 bases identical to TRBD1. The sequences come from blood, collected before antiretroviral therapy. The DNA for the CDR3 is TGCAGTGCTAGACCTACAGGGGTCTACGAGCAGTACTTC. It is translated as CSARPTGVYEQYF.